This is a list of T cell receptor beta chains from one sample in a study of regulatory T cells in long-lasting Graves disease. TCRdb independently ran MiXCR on the multiplex PCR reads; one entry per CDR3 protein. This table has about 430,000 distinct CDR3 sequences, around 20% appearing once. The material was peripheral blood mononuclear cells (PBMCs), obtained when the disease was refractory, from a patient treated with antithyroid drugs. These receptors were taken from a female donor with Graves disease. Each CDR3 is given with its conserved first and last residue. The D gene is left open where the match is weak. Clone sizes are given selectively: once, few, many, or a class where the clone is expanded.

abundance | d_gene | j_gene | v_gene | CDR3nt | CDR3aa
few | . | TRBJ1-4 | TRBV6-2/TRBV6-3 | TGTGCCAGCAGTTGGGCGGGGGGCTCAGGGGAAAAACTGTTTTTT | CASSWAGGSGEKLFF
many | TRBD1 | TRBJ1-5 | TRBV2 | TGTGCCAGCAGAACAGGGGTAATAAATCAGCCCCAGCATTTT | CASRTGVINQPQHF
. | TRBD1 | TRBJ2-5 | TRBV29-1 | TGCAGCGTTGCCGGGACAGGGGCTCAAGAGACCCAGTACTTC | CSVAGTGAQETQYF
many | . | TRBJ1-4 | TRBV27 | TGTGCCAGCAGTACCGTCTATCCTGGCGGTGAAAAACTGTTTTTT | CASSTVYPGGEKLFF
many | . | TRBJ2-5 | TRBV12-3/TRBV12-4 | TGTGCCAGCAGTTTAATAGGGCAAGAGACCCAGTACTTC | CASSLIGQETQYF
few | TRBD2 | TRBJ2-2 | TRBV2 | TGTGCCAGCAGTGAAGCGAGGGGACTAGCGGGTGGAGGTGATGTCGGGGAGCTGTTTTTT | CASSEARGLAGGGDVGELFF
. | . | TRBJ2-7 | TRBV7-9 | TGTGCCAGCAGCTCTCTGGCAGCCTCCTACGAGCAGTACTTC | CASSSLAASYEQYF
many | . | TRBJ1-1 | TRBV6-1 | TGTGCCAGCAGTGAAGCCTTCCCGGACACGTTGAACACTGAAGCTTTCTTT | CASSEAFPDTLNTEAFF
. | . | TRBJ2-2 | TRBV5-6 | TGTGCCAGCAGTAGAACCCGGGACACCAACACCGGGGAGCTGTTTTTT | CASSRTRDTNTGELFF
many | . | TRBJ1-2 | TRBV28 | TGTGCCAGCAGCTTCAGCAGTAACTATGGCTACACCTTC | CASSFSSNYGYTF
many | . | TRBJ2-7 | TRBV28 | TGTGCCAGCAGTAGTTTCGAGCAGTACTTC | CASSSFEQYF
. | . | TRBJ2-7 | TRBV6-2/TRBV6-3 | TGTGCCAGCAGTTACGAGGGGCTAATCCTCGAGCAGTACTTC | CASSYEGLILEQYF
. | TRBD2 | TRBJ2-7 | TRBV3-1 | TGTGCCAGCAGCCAAGAGACTAGCGGCTACGAGCAGTACTTC | CASSQETSGYEQYF
few | . | TRBJ1-1 | TRBV7-8 | TGTGCCAGCAGCCCACGGGACAACACTGAAGCTTTCTTT | CASSPRDNTEAFF
many | TRBD1 | TRBJ2-2 | TRBV2 | TGTGCCAGCGGGGACAGGGTCCGGGAGCTGTTTTTT | CASGDRVRELFF
many | TRBD2 | TRBJ2-1 | TRBV28 | TGTGCCAGCAGACGGACTAGCGGGAAACTTGAGCAGTTCTTC | CASRRTSGKLEQFF
. | . | TRBJ1-2 | TRBV5-1 | TGCGCCAGCAGCTTGGAGCGAAATTATGGCTACACCTTC | CASSLERNYGYTF
few | . | TRBJ2-1 | TRBV12-3/TRBV12-4 | TGTGCCAGCAGACCCGGGTCGGAGGGAGAGCAGTTCTTC | CASRPGSEGEQFF
many | . | TRBJ2-7 | TRBV7-2 | TGTGCCAGCGCATCACACAGGGAGATACTAACCTACGAGCAGTACTTC | CASASHREILTYEQYF
many | . | TRBJ2-2 | TRBV11-3 | TGTGCCAGCAGCCACCGGGATTCTAACACCGGGGAGCTGTTTTTT | CASSHRDSNTGELFF
. | . | TRBJ2-6 | TRBV20-1 | TGCAGTGTATCCAGGACGGGGGCCAACGTCCTGACTTTC | CSVSRTGANVLTF
many | . | TRBJ2-7 | TRBV11-2 | TGTGCCAGCAGCTTAGAGTTCGGGCCGGGAGAGTGGTACGAGCAGTACTTC | CASSLEFGPGEWYEQYF
few | . | TRBJ2-3 | TRBV2 | TGTGCCAGCATGGCGGGGTCGTACCGCACAGATACGCAGTATTTT | CASMAGSYRTDTQYF
many | . | TRBJ2-7 | TRBV27 | TGTGCCAGCAGTCCCTACGGGGGTAGCTCCTACGAGCAGTACTTC | CASSPYGGSSYEQYF
. | . | TRBJ2-6 | TRBV11-2 | TGTGCCAGCGGCGCCTTCCTCCCGGGACCCCAGAAGGCGGCTGGGGCCAGCGTCCTGACTTTC | CASGAFLPGPQKAAGASVLTF
. | . | TRBJ1-5 | TRBV20-1 | TGCAGTGCTAGAGATCCGGGACGGAATAGCAATCAGCCCCAGCATTTT | CSARDPGRNSNQPQHF
. | TRBD2 | TRBJ2-7 | TRBV3-1 | TGTGCCAGCAGCGACAGGGTTACTAGCGGGAGCGCCTACGAGCAGTACTTC | CASSDRVTSGSAYEQYF
. | . | TRBJ2-7 | TRBV10-3 | TGTGCCATCGGGACTCACCTTGAATACGAGCAGTACTTC | CAIGTHLEYEQYF
many | TRBD2 | TRBJ2-7 | TRBV11-2 | TGTGCCAGCAGCTTATTAGTTTGGGGCGGGAGTTACGAGCAGTACTTC | CASSLLVWGGSYEQYF